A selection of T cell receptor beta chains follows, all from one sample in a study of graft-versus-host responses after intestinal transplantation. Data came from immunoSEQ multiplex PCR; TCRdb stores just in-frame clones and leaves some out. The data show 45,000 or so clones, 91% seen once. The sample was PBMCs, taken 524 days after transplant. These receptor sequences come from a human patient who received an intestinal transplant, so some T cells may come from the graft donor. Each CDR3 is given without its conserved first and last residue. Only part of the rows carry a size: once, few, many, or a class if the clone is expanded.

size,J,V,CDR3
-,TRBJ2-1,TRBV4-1,ASSQRNEQF
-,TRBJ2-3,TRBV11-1,ASSLVGLAGADTQY
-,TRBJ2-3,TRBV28,ASSFTVTDTQY
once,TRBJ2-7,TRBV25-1,ASSEVVSYEQY
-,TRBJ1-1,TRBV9,ASSGGQGPNTEAF
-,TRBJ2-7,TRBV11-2,ASSLVRDGYEQY
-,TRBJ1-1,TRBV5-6,ASSLGPQFWAF
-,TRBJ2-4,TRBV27,ASSLLPLAKNIQY
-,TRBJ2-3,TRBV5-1,ASSLESTSGSSGTDTQY
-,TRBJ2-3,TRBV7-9,ASSLIQISTDTQY
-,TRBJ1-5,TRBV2,ASSRDSYQPQH
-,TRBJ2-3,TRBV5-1,ASRRQGVLTDTQY
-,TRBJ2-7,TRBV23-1,ASSQCETGGYEQY
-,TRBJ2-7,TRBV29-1,SVKVGPSSYEQY
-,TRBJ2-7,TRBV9,ASGRSLSSSYEQY
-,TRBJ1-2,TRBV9,ASSPQGPAYGYT
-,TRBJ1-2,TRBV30,AWSTNYGYT
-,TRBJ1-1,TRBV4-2,ASSQGRNTEAF
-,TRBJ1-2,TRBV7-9,ASSLVGGASYGYT
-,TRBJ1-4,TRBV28,ASRLRDEKLF
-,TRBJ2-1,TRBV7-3,ASSLDLYSYNEQF
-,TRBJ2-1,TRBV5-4,ASSSGRTYNEQF
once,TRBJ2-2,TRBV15,ATSRVHGAGELF
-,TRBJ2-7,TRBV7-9,ASSQGSSEISYEQY
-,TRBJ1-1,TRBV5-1,ASSLGSGTGLSMNTEAF
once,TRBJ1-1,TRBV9,ASSGSGFTEAF
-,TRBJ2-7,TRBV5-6,ASSLGTGLASEQY
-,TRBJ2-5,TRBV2,ASSESRGSETQY
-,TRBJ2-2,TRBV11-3,ASSPGQANTGELF